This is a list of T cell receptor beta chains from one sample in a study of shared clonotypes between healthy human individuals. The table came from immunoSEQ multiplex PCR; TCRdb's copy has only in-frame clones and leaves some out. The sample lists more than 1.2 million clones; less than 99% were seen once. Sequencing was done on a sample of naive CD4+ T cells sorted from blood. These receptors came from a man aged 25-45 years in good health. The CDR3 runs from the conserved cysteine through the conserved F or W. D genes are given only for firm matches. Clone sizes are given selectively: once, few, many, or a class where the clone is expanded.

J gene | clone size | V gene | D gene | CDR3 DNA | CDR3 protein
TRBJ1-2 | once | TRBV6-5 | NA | TGTGCCAGCAGTTACGTTGGGACGGAACTTAACTATGGCTACACCTTC | CASSYVGTELNYGYTF
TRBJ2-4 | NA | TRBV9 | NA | TGTGCCAGCAGCGTAGCCGGAGGGAACAACATTCAGTACTTC | CASSVAGGNNIQYF
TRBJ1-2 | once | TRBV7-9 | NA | TGTGCCAGCAGCTTAGCAGGGTCCAGCTATGGCTACACCTTC | CASSLAGSSYGYTF
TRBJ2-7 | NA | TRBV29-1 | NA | TGCAGCGTTGAAGGGACAGCCTCCTACGAGCAGTACTTC | CSVEGTASYEQYF
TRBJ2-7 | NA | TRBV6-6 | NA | TGTGCCAGCAGTTACTCGGGGGTCTCCTACGAGCAGTACTTC | CASSYSGVSYEQYF
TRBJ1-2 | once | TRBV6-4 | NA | TGTGCCAGCAGTGACTCGGGCAGGGACTACACCTTC | CASSDSGRDYTF
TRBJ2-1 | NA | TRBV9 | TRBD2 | TGTGCCAGCAGCGGGACTAGCGGGAGGATCTACAATGAGCAGTTCTTC | CASSGTSGRIYNEQFF
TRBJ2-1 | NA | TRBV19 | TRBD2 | TGTGCCACTCGAGCGGGAGGGTCGCATGAGCAGTTCTTC | CATRAGGSHEQFF
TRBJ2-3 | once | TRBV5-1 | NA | TGCGCCAGCAGCTTGGCTGGCCCTAAAGATACGCAGTATTTT | CASSLAGPKDTQYF
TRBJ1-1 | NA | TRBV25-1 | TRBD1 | TGTGCCAGCAGTCACGACAGGGTGAACACTGAAGCTTTCTTT | CASSHDRVNTEAFF
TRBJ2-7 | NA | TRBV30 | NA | TGTGCCTGGAGTCATGGAGCCTACGAGCAGTACTTC | CAWSHGAYEQYF
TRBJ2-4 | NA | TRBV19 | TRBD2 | TGTGCCAGTAGTCTGACTTTAGGTAGCGGGGTCAAAAACATTCAGTACTTC | CASSLTLGSGVKNIQYF
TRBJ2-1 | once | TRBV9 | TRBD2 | TGTGCCAGCAGCGGAGGAGGACTAGCGGGATTTGGTGAGCAGTTCTTC | CASSGGGLAGFGEQFF
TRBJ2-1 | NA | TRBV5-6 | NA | TGTGCCAGCACCTCGGGACTCTACTACAATGAGCAGTTCTTC | CASTSGLYYNEQFF
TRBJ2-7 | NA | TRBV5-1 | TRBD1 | TGCGCCAGCAGCTATACTACAGGGGCTCCCTACGAGCAGTACTTC | CASSYTTGAPYEQYF
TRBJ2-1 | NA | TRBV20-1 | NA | TGCAGTGCTACCAGGAGCCAAGAGCAGTTCTTC | CSATRSQEQFF